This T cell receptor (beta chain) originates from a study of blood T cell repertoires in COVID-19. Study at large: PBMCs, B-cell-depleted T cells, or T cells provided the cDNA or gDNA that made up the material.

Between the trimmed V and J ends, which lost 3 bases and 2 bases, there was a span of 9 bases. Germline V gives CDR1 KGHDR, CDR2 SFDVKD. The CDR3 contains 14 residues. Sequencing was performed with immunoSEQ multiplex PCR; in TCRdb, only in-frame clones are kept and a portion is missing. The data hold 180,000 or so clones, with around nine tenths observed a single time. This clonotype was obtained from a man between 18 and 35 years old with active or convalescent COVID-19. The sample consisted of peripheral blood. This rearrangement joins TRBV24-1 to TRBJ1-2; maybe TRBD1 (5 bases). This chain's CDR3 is CATSDTRVNYGYTF. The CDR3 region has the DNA TGTGCCACCAGTGATACCAGGGTGAACTATGGCTACACCTTC.